A few counts support the clone carrying this TCR beta chain. Its antigen is as yet unknown. This sample is drawn from a study of blood T cells in healthy people across ages. Study observations and caveats: Investigators treated diversity estimates from one million T cells as underestimates. In older individuals, TCR beta diversity per million T cells was lower, falling roughly linearly with age.

The CDR3 spans 13 residues. V was cut by 7 bases and J by 1 base, with 11 bases left in between. Germline V lookup: CDR1 MNHEY, CDR2 SMNVEV (reference sequence). A second 7 to 11 cycle PCR used barcoded and J-beta primers. In TCRdb, the 5' RACE reads were re-called with MiXCR into one record per CDR3 protein. Of 1.5 million to 2 million distinct CDR3 sequences in the sample, around half were seen once. The TCR comes from a woman aged 40 to 49 in good health. V usage is TRBV27 and J usage is TRBJ2-7, with unresolved D. Sequenced sample: blood. The chain's CDR3 is CASTDQISYEQYF. CDR3 coding DNA: TGTGCCAGCACCGACCAAATATCCTACGAGCAGTACTTC.